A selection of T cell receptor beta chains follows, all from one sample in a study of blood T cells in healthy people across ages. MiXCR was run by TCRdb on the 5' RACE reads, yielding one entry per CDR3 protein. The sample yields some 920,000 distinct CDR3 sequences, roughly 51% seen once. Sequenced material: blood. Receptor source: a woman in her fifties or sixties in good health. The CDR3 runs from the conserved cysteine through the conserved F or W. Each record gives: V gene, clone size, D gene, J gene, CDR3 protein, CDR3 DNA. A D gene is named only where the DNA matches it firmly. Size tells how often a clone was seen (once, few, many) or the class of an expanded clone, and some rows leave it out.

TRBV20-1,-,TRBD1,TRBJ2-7,CSARSFGQGMDEQYF,TGCAGTGCTAGATCCTTCGGACAGGGCATGGACGAGCAGTACTTC
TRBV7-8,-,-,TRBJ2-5,CASSPSQGLQETQYF,TGTGCCAGCAGCCCGTCCCAGGGGCTCCAAGAGACCCAGTACTTC
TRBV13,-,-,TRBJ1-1,CASSLGRQNAEAFF,TGTGCCAGCAGCTTAGGCCGTCAGAACGCTGAAGCTTTCTTT
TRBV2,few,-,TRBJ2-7,CASSGGHSYEQYF,TGTGCCAGCAGTGGGGGGCACTCCTACGAGCAGTACTTC
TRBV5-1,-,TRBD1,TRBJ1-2,CASSLGQGVNYGYTF,TGCGCCAGCAGCTTGGGCCAGGGGGTTAACTATGGCTACACCTTC
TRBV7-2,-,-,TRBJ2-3,CASTPVTGGNTDTQYF,TGTGCCAGCACTCCCGTGACGGGCGGGAACACAGATACGCAGTATTTT
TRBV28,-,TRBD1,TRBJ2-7,CASSPGPGTGYNEQYF,TGTGCCAGCAGCCCGGGCCCCGGGACAGGGTATAACGAGCAGTACTTC
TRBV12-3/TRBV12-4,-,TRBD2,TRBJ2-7,CASSLEEKGLAASHDEQYF,TGTGCCAGCAGTTTAGAAGAAAAGGGACTAGCGGCGAGTCACGACGAGCAGTACTTC
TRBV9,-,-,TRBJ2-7,CASSVGVGAHEQYF,TGTGCCAGCAGCGTAGGAGTGGGAGCTCACGAGCAGTACTTC
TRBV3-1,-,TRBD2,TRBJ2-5,CASSQSSLAGVRGETQYF,TGTGCCAGCAGCCAATCGAGTCTAGCGGGAGTGCGGGGGGAGACCCAGTACTTC
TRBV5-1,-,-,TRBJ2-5,CASSRDPGETQYF,TGCGCCAGCAGCCGGGACCCCGGAGAGACCCAGTACTTC
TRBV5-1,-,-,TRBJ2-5,CASSLAGGWGQETQYF,TGCGCCAGCAGCTTGGCTGGAGGTTGGGGACAAGAGACCCAGTACTTC
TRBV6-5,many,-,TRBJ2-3,CASSGASTDTQYF,TGTGCCAGCAGCGGAGCTAGCACAGATACGCAGTATTTT
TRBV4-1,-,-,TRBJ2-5,CASSQDLGANRETQYF,TGCGCCAGCAGCCAAGATCTTGGGGCTAACAGGGAGACCCAGTACTTC
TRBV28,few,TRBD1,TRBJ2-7,CASSFRDRASEQYF,TGTGCCAGCAGTTTCCGGGACAGGGCCTCCGAGCAGTACTTC
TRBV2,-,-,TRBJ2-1,CASSDPSLNNEQFF,TGTGCCAGCAGTGATCCCAGCTTAAACAATGAGCAGTTCTTC
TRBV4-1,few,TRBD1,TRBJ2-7,CASSQERDRDGYEQYF,TGCGCCAGCAGCCAAGAACGGGACAGGGACGGGTACGAGCAGTACTTC
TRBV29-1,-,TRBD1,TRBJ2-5,CSVHGDSQETQYF,TGCAGCGTCCATGGGGACAGTCAAGAGACCCAGTACTTC
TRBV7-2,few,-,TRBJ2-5,CASSWAPGAETQYF,TGTGCCAGCAGCTGGGCCCCCGGCGCAGAGACCCAGTACTTC
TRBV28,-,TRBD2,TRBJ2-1,CASSSTLAGGRYNEQFF,TGTGCCAGCAGTTCAACTTTAGCGGGAGGGCGCTACAATGAGCAGTTCTTC
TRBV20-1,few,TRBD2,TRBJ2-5,CSAITGGWAPQYF,TGCAGTGCTATAACGGGAGGGTGGGCGCCGCAGTACTTC
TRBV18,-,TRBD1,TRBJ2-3,CASSPVGGPSTDTQYF,TGTGCCAGCTCACCGGTAGGGGGCCCTAGCACAGATACGCAGTATTTT
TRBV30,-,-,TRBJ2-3,CAWRPNTDTQYF,TGTGCCTGGAGGCCGAACACAGATACGCAGTATTTT
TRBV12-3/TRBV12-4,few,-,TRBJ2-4,CASSFRNTGTKNIQYF,TGTGCCAGCAGTTTCCGCAACACAGGGACCAAAAACATTCAGTACTTC
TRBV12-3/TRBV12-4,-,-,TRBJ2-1,CASSFEGGTYYNEQFF,TGTGCCAGCAGTTTTGAGGGCGGGACCTATTACAATGAGCAGTTCTTC
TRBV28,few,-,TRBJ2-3,CASTPATVRDTQYF,TGTGCCAGCACCCCAGCTACGGTTAGGGATACGCAGTATTTT
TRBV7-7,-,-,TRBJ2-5,CASSPRVGGETQYF,TGTGCCAGCAGCCCACGTGTAGGTGGCGAGACCCAGTACTTC
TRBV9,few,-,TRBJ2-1,CASSVEWRYNEQFF,TGTGCCAGCAGCGTAGAATGGCGTTACAATGAGCAGTTCTTC
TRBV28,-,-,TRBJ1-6,CASNRESPLHF,TGTGCCAGCAATAGGGAGTCACCCCTCCACTTT
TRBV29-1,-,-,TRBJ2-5,CSVVRGGETQYF,TGCAGCGTTGTCAGGGGTGGGGAGACCCAGTACTTC
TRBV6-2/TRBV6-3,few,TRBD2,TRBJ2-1,CASSRRAGVNYNEQFF,TGTGCCAGCAGTAGACGAGCGGGAGTTAACTACAATGAGCAGTTCTTC
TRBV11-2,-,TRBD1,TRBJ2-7,CASSLGRGRGFYEQYF,TGTGCCAGCAGCTTAGGACGGGGCAGGGGGTTCTACGAGCAGTACTTC